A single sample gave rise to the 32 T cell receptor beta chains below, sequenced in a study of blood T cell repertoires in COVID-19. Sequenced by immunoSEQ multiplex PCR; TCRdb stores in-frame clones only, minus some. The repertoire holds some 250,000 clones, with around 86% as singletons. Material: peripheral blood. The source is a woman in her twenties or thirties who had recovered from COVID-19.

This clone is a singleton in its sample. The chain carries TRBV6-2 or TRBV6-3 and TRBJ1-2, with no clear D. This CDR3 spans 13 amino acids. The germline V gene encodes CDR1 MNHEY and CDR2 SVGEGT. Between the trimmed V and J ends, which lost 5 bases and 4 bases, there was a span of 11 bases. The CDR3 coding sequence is TGTGCCAGCAGTGCCAGGAGGCTCTATGGCTACACCTTC. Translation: CASSARRLYGYTF.

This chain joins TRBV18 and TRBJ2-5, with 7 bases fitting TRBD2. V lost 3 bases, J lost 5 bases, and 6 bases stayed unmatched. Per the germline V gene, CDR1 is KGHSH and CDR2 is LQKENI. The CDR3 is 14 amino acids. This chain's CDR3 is CASSPAGVYETQYF. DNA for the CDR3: TGTGCCAGCTCACCGGCGGGGGTCTATGAGACCCAGTACTTC.

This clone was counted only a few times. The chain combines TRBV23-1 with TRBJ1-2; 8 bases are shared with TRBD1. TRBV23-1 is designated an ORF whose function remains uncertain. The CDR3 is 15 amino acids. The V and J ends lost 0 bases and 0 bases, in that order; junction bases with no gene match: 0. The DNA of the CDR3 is TGCGCCAGCAGTCAATCACAGGGGGCTAACTATGGCTACACCTTC. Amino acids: CASSQSQGANYGYTF.

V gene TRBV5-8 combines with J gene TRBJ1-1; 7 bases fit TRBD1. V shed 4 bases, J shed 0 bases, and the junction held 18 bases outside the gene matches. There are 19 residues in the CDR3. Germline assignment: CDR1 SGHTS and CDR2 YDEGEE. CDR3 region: CASSHYTYRDSLVNTEAFF. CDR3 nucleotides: TGTGCCAGCAGCCATTACACCTACCGGGACAGCCTTGTGAACACTGAAGCTTTCTTT.

The CDR3 region has the DNA TGTGCCAGCAGCACCAAACTCGGCGAGCAGTACTTC. Amino acid sequence: CASSTKLGEQYF. This rearrangement joins TRBV13 to TRBJ2-7; no definite D call. There are 12 residues in the CDR3. Trimming shortened V by 5 bases and J by 6 bases, and 11 bases separated the two germline ends. CDR1 and CDR2 from the germline V gene are PRHDT and FYEKMQ (reference sequence).

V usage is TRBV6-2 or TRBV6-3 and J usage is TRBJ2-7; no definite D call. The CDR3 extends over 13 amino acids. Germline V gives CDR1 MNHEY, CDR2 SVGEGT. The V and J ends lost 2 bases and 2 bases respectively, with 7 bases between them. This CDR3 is CASSYPSPYEQYF. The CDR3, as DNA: TGTGCCAGCAGTTACCCCAGTCCCTACGAGCAGTACTTC.

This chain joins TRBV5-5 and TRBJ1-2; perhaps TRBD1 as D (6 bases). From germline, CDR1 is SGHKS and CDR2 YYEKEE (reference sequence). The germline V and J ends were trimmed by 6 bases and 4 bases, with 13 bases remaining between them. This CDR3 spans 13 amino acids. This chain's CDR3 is CASTSTGPYGYTF. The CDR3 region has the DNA TGTGCCAGCACCTCAACAGGGCCCTATGGCTACACCTTC.

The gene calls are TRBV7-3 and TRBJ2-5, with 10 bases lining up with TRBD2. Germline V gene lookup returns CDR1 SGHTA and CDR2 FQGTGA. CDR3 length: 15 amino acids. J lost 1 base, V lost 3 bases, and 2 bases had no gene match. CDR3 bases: TGTGCCAGCAGCTTTACTAGCGGGGCCCAAGAGACCCAGTACTTC. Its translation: CASSFTSGAQETQYF.

The CDR3 DNA reads TGTGCCAGCAGCAAAGCCGGGGGGGAGAAGGGTGGTGAAAAACTGTTTTTT. As protein: CASSKAGGEKGGEKLFF. The rearrangement joins TRBV21-1 to TRBJ1-4. TRBV21-1 is reported as a pseudogene. The length of the CDR3 is 17 residues.

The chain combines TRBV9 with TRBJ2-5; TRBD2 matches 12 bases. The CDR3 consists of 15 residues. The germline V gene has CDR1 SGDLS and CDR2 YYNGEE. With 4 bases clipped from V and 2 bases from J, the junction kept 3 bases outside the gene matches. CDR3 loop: CASSTGLAGQETQYF. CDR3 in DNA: TGTGCCAGCAGCACAGGACTAGCGGGGCAAGAGACCCAGTACTTC.

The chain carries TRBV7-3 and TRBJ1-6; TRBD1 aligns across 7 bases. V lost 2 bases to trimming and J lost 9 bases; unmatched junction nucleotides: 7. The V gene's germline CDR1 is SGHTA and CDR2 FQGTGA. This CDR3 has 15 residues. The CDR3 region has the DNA TGTGCCAGCAGCTTAGGGGGCACAGGGGTTTCACCCCTCCACTTT. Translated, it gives CASSLGGTGVSPLHF.

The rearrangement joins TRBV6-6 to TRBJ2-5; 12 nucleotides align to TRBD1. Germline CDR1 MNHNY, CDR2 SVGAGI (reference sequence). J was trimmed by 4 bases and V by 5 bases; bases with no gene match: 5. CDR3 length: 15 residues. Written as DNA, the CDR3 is TGTGCCAGCAGTCTAGGGACAGGGGGCATAGAGACCCAGTACTTC. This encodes CASSLGTGGIETQYF.

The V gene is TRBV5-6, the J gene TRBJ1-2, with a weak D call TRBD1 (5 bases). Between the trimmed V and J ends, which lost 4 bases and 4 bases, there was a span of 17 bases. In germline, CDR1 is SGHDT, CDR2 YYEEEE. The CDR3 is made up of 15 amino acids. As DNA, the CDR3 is TGTGCCAGCAGCCCTTACAGGAGCCGAATCTATGGCTACACCTTC. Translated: CASSPYRSRIYGYTF. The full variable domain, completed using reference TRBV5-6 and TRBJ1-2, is DAGVTQSPTHLIKTRGQQVTLRCSPKSGHDTVSWYQQALGQGPQFIFQYYEEEERQRGNFPDRFSGHQFPNYSSELNVNALLLGDSALYLCASSPYRSRIYGYTFGSGTRLTVV.

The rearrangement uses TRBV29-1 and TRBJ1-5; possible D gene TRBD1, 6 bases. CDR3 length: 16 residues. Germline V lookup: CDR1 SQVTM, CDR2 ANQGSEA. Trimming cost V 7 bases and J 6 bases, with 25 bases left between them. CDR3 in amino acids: CSAGTQGFSTSQPQHF. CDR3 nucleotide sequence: TGCAGCGCTGGGACCCAGGGGTTTAGCACAAGTCAGCCCCAGCATTTT.

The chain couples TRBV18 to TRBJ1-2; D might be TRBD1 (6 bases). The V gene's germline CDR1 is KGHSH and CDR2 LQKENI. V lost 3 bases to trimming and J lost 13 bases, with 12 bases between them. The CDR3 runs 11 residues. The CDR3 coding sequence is TGTGCCAGCTCACCGGACAGTGGACGCACCTTC. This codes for CASSPDSGRTF.

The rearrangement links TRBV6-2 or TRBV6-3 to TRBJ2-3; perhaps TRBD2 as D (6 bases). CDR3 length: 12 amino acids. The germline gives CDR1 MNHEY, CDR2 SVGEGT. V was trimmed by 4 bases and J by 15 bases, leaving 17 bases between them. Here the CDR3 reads CASSSPPGAPYF. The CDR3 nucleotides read TGTGCCAGCAGTTCACCGCCGGGAGCCCCATATTTT.

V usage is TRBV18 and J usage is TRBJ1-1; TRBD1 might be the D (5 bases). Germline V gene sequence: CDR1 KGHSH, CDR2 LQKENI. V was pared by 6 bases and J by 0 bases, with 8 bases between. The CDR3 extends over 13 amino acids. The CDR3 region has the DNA TGTGCCAGCTCGACAGAATTGAACACTGAAGCTTTCTTT. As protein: CASSTELNTEAFF.

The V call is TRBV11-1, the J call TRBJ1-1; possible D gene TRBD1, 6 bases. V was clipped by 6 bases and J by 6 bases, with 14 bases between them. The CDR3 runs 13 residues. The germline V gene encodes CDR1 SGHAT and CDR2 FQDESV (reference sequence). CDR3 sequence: CASSNRDGAEAFF. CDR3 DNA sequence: TGTGCCAGCAGTAACAGGGATGGCGCTGAAGCTTTCTTT. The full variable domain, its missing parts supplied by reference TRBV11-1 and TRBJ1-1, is EAEVAQSPRYKITEKSQAVAFWCDPISGHATLYWYRQILGQGPELLVQFQDESVVDDSQLPKDRFSAERLKGVDSTLKIQPAELGDSAMYLCASSNRDGAEAFFGQGTRLTVV.

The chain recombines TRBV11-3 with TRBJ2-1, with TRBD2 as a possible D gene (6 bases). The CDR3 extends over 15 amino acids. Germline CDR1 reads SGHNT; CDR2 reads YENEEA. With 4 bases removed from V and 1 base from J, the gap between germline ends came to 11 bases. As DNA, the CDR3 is TGTGCCAGCAGCTCGGGCGGGGCTTCCTACAATGAGCAGTTCTTC. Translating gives CASSSGGASYNEQFF.

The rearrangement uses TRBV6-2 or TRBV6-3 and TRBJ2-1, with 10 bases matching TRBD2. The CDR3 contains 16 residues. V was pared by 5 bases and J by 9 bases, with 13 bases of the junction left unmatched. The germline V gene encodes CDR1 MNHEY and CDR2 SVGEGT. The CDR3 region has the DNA TGTGCCAGCAGTGGCCGATTAAGCGGGGGGGCCTTTGAGCAGTTCTTC. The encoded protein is CASSGRLSGGAFEQFF.

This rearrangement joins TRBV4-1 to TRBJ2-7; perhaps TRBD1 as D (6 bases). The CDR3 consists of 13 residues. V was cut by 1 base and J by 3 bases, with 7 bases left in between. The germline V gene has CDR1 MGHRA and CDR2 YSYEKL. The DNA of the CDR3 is TGCGCCAGCAGCCAAGCACAGGGCTACGAGCAGTACTTC. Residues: CASSQAQGYEQYF.

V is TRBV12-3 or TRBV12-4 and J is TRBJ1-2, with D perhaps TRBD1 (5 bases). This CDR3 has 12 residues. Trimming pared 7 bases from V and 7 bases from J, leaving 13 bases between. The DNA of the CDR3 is TGTGCCAGCAAATTAACAGGTGGTGGCTACACCTTC. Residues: CASKLTGGGYTF.

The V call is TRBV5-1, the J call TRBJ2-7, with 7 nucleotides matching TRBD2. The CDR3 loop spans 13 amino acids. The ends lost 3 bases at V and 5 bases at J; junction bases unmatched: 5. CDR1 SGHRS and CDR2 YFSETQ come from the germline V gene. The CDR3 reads CASSWGRGDEQYF. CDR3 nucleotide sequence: TGCGCCAGCAGCTGGGGACGGGGGGACGAGCAGTACTTC.

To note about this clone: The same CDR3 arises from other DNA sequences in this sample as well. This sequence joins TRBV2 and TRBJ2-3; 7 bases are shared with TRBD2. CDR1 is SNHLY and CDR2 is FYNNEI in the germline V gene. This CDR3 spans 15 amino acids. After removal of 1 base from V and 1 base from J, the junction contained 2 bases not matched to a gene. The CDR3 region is CASSEGLAGTDTQYF. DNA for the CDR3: TGTGCCAGCAGTGAAGGGCTAGCGGGCACAGATACGCAGTATTTT.

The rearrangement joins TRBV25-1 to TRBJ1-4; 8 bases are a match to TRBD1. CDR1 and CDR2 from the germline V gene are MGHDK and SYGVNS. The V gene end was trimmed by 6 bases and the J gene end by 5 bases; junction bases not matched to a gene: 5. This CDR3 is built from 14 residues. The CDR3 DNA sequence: TGTGCCAGCAGATCCGACAGGGGAAATGAAAAACTGTTTTTT. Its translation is CASRSDRGNEKLFF.

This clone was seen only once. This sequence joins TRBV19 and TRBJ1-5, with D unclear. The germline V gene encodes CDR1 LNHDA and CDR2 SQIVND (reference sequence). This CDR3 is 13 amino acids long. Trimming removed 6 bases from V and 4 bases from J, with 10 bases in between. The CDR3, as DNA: TGTGCCAGTAGCCGGGAGTGGAATCAGCCCCAGCATTTT. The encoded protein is CASSREWNQPQHF.

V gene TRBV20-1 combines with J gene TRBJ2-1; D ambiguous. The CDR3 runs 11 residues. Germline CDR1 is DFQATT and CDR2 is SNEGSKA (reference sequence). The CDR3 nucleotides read TGCAGCGCAACAAGCTACAATGAGCAGTTCTTC. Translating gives CSATSYNEQFF.

The CDR3 spells CASSFGGEQFF. The CDR3 bases are TGTGCCAGCAGCTTCGGGGGTGAGCAGTTCTTC. This chain connects TRBV7-2 to TRBJ2-1, with TRBD2 as a possible D gene (6 bases). V shed 3 bases and J shed 9 bases, with 6 bases lying between them. Germline V lookup: CDR1 SGHTA, CDR2 FQGNSA. This CDR3 region has 11 residues.

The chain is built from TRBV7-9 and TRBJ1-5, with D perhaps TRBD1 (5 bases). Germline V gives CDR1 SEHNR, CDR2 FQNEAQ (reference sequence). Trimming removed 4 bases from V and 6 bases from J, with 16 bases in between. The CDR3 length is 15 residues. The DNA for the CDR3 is TGTGCCAGCAGCTCCGCCGGGGACTCCGGTCAGCCCCAGCATTTT. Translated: CASSSAGDSGQPQHF.

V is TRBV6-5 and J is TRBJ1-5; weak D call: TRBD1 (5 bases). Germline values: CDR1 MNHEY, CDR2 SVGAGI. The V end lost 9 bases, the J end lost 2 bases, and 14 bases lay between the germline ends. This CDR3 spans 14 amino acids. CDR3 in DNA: TGTGCCAGTCGGCGAACAGGCCGCAATCAGCCCCAGCATTTT. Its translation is CASRRTGRNQPQHF.

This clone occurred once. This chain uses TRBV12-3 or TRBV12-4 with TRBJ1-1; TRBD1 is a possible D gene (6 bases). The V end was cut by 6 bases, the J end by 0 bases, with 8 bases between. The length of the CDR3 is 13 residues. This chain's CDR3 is CASRDSLNTEAFF. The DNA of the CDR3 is TGTGCCAGCAGGGACAGCTTGAACACTGAAGCTTTCTTT.

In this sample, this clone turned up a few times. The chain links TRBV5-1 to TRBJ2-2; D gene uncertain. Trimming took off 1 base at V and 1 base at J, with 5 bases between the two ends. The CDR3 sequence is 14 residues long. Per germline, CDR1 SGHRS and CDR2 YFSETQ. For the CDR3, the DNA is TGCGCCAGCAGCTTGCGAGGGAACACCGGGGAGCTGTTTTTT. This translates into CASSLRGNTGELFF.